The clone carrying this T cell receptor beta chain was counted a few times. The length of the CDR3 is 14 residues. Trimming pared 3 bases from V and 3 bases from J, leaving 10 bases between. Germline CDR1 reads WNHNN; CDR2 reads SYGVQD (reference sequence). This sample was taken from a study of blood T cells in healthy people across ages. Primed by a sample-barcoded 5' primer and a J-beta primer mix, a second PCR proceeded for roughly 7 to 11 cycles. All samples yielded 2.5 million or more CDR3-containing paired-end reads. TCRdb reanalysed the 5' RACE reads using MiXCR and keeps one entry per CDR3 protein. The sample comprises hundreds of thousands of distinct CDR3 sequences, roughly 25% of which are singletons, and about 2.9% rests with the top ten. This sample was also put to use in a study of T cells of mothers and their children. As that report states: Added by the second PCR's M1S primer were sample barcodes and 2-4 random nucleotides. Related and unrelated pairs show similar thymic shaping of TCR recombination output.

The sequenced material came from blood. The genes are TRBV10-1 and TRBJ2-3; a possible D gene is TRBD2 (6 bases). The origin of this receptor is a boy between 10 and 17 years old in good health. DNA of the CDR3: TGCGCCAGCAGTGATTGGGGGGAAACAGATACGCAGTATTTT. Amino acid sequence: CASSDWGETDTQYF.